This is a list of T cell receptor beta chains from one sample in a study of blood T cell repertoires in COVID-19. Some clones are missing from TCRdb's copy, which holds only in-frame ones; the method was immunoSEQ multiplex PCR. The sample contains approximately 240,000 clones, 88% of which appear only once. Sequencing was carried out using peripheral blood. These receptor sequences come from a woman in her forties who had recovered from COVID-19. The CDR3 runs from the conserved cysteine through the conserved F or W. A D gene is named only where the DNA matches it firmly. Clone size appears in some rows only: once, few, many, or a class for an expanded clone.

abundance	v_gene	d_gene	j_gene	CDR3aa	CDR3nt
-	TRBV6-2/TRBV6-3	-	TRBJ1-5	CASSYRVTGSNQPQHF	TGTGCCAGCAGTTACCGGGTAACAGGGAGCAATCAGCCCCAGCATTTT
-	TRBV13	TRBD1	TRBJ2-1	CASSFRQGKFF	TGTGCCAGCAGCTTTAGACAGGGGAAGTTCTTC
-	TRBV3-1/TRBV3-2	-	TRBJ1-1	CASSQATAMNTEAFF	TGTGCCAGCAGCCAAGCGACAGCAATGAACACTGAAGCTTTCTTT
few	TRBV6-6	-	TRBJ1-4	CASSYPNEKLFF	TGTGCCAGCAGCTATCCTAATGAAAAACTGTTTTTT
-	TRBV4-3	TRBD1	TRBJ1-2	CASSQVPGQGLYGYTF	TGCGCCAGCAGCCAGGTCCCGGGACAGGGCCTCTATGGCTACACCTTC
-	TRBV7-2	TRBD1	TRBJ2-4	CASSVDPGTGDVEYF	TGTGCCAGCAGCGTAGACCCCGGGACAGGGGATGTGGAGTACTTC
once	TRBV4-3	-	TRBJ2-7	CASSQESEVSYEQYF	TGCGCCAGCAGCCAAGAGTCCGAGGTCTCCTACGAGCAGTACTTC
-	TRBV7-9	TRBD2	TRBJ2-3	CASSYRLAGDTDTQYF	TGTGCCAGCAGCTACCGACTAGCGGGGGACACAGATACGCAGTATTTT
-	TRBV12-5	TRBD1	TRBJ1-1	CASGLARDRGRTNTPEAFF	TGTGCTAGTGGTTTGGCTCGGGACAGGGGACGTACGAACACCCCTGAAGCTTTCTTT
-	TRBV9	TRBD1	TRBJ2-7	CASSEGTGYEQYF	TGTGCCAGCAGCGAGGGGACAGGCTACGAGCAGTACTTC
-	TRBV18	-	TRBJ2-5	CASSPFRGEETQYF	TGTGCCAGCTCACCCTTCAGGGGAGAGGAGACCCAGTACTTC
-	TRBV6-5	TRBD1	TRBJ1-3	CASRNRGSGNTIYF	TGTGCCAGCAGAAACAGGGGATCTGGAAACACCATATATTTT
-	TRBV3-1/TRBV3-2	TRBD1	TRBJ1-1	CASSRQGARVEAFF	TGTGCCAGCAGCCGACAGGGGGCGCGTGTTGAAGCTTTCTTT
-	TRBV7-7	TRBD2	TRBJ2-7	CASSPLPRGGSGGSYEQYF	TGTGCTAGCAGCCCGCTCCCCAGAGGAGGTAGCGGGGGGAGTTACGAGCAGTACTTC
-	TRBV9	TRBD1	TRBJ2-3	CASSVTGGNTQYF	TGTGCCAGCAGCGTAACAGGGGGCAATACGCAGTATTTT
-	TRBV7-8	-	TRBJ1-2	CASSLAGEGYGYTF	TGTGCCAGCAGCTTAGCAGGGGAGGGTTATGGCTACACCTTC
-	TRBV29-1	-	TRBJ2-2	CSVLTAARNTGELFF	TGCAGCGTTCTGACAGCCGCGAGGAACACCGGGGAGCTGTTTTTT
few	TRBV7-9	-	TRBJ1-6	CASSLSSSPLHF	TGTGCCAGCAGCCTTAGTTCTTCCCCCCTCCACTTT
once	TRBV9	-	TRBJ2-7	CASSEDSAYEQYF	TGTGCCAGCAGCGAAGACAGTGCCTACGAGCAGTACTTC
-	TRBV30	TRBD2	TRBJ2-3	CAWRGPRLAQFGDTQYF	TGTGCCTGGAGGGGGCCCAGACTAGCCCAATTTGGAGATACGCAGTATTTT
few	TRBV5-6	-	TRBJ2-3	CASSLAPRTDTQYF	TGTGCCAGCAGCTTGGCCCCTCGCACAGATACGCAGTATTTT
-	TRBV9	TRBD1	TRBJ2-2	CASSAGQATGELFF	TGTGCCAGCAGCGCCGGACAGGCCACCGGGGAGCTGTTTTTT
-	TRBV18	TRBD1	TRBJ1-2	CASSPGTGDLNGYTF	TGTGCCAGCTCACCTGGGACAGGGGATCTAAATGGCTACACCTTC
few	TRBV4-3	TRBD1	TRBJ1-5	CASSHETGRQPQHF	TGCGCCAGCAGCCATGAGACAGGGCGACAGCCCCAGCATTTT
-	TRBV3-1/TRBV3-2	-	TRBJ2-1	CASSQDGEGGDEQFF	TGTGCCAGCAGCCAAGATGGAGAGGGTGGCGATGAGCAGTTCTTC
-	TRBV6-5	-	TRBJ1-2	CASSYGGGDGYTF	TGTGCCAGCAGTTACGGAGGGGGGGATGGCTACACCTTC
few	TRBV20-1	-	TRBJ1-2	CSAPPGSGYTF	TGCAGCGCCCCCCCCGGGTCGGGCTACACCTTC
-	TRBV4-2	TRBD1	TRBJ2-7	CASSRSGTGGSEQYF	TGTGCCAGCAGCCGGTCCGGGACAGGGGGAAGCGAGCAGTACTTC
few	TRBV6-5	-	TRBJ1-1	CASRVGQLNTEAFF	TGTGCCAGCAGGGTAGGACAGCTGAACACTGAAGCTTTCTTT
-	TRBV6-2/TRBV6-3	TRBD1	TRBJ2-7	CASSRDRGVYEQYF	TGTGCCAGCAGCCGGGACAGGGGGGTTTACGAGCAGTACTTC
-	TRBV6-6	-	TRBJ1-6	CASSYSGGNSPLHF	TGTGCCAGCAGTTACTCTGGGGGGAACTCACCCCTCCACTTT
-	TRBV5-6	-	TRBJ2-7	CASSFLGVRQYF	TGTGCCAGCAGCTTCCTCGGGGTAAGGCAGTACTTC
-	TRBV7-9	TRBD1	TRBJ2-7	CASSRQGEGSYEQYF	TGTGCCAGCAGTCGCCAGGGGGAAGGCTCCTACGAGCAGTACTTC
-	TRBV5-4	TRBD1	TRBJ1-2	CASSLPDRGYGYTF	TGTGCCAGCAGCTTGCCGGACAGGGGCTATGGCTACACCTTC
-	TRBV3-1/TRBV3-2	TRBD1	TRBJ1-2	CASSRRQTGGYGYTF	TGTGCCAGCAGCCGTCGCCAGACAGGGGGCTATGGCTACACCTTC
-	TRBV18	TRBD2	TRBJ2-7	CASSPPLGGKEQYF	TGTGCCAGCTCACCGCCGCTCGGGGGGAAAGAGCAGTACTTC
-	TRBV27	-	TRBJ2-7	CASSLIIPSTGVYEQYF	TGTGCCAGCAGTTTAATAATACCGAGTACGGGGGTTTACGAGCAGTACTTC
-	TRBV24-1	TRBD2	TRBJ2-1	CATSEPRLAGDNEQFF	TGTGCCACCAGTGAACCAAGACTAGCGGGGGACAATGAGCAGTTCTTC
-	TRBV5-1	-	TRBJ2-1	CASSLMGQGGNEQFF	TGCGCCAGCAGCTTGATGGGTCAGGGCGGCAATGAGCAGTTCTTC
-	TRBV18	-	TRBJ1-4	CASSPVKGGNEKLFF	TGTGCCAGCTCACCGGTTAAGGGAGGTAATGAAAAACTGTTTTTT
-	TRBV7-3	-	TRBJ1-6	CASSLNSGYGPLHF	TGTGCCAGCAGCTTAAATTCGGGGTACGGGCCCCTCCACTTT
-	TRBV6-5	TRBD1	TRBJ2-7	CASSHPGTGGDEQYF	TGTGCCAGCAGTCACCCCGGGACAGGGGGGGACGAGCAGTACTTC
-	TRBV29-1	TRBD1	TRBJ1-2	CSVDRQGTYGYTF	TGCAGCGTCGACCGACAGGGAACCTATGGCTACACCTTC
-	TRBV15	-	TRBJ2-5	CATSRAEQGSRQETQYF	TGTGCCACCAGCAGAGCAGAGCAGGGGTCGAGACAAGAGACCCAGTACTTC
-	TRBV18	-	TRBJ1-6	CASSPWSRPQGSPLHF	TGTGCCAGCTCACCATGGAGTAGGCCCCAAGGATCACCCCTCCACTTT
-	TRBV9	TRBD2	TRBJ2-3	CASSPSQRLAGGSTDTQYF	TGTGCCAGCAGCCCGTCCCAGCGACTAGCGGGAGGGTCCACAGATACGCAGTATTTT
-	TRBV21-1	-	TRBJ2-3	CASTRKLATSTDTQYF	TGTGCCAGCACCAGAAAACTAGCGACTAGCACAGATACGCAGTATTTT
-	TRBV7-3	TRBD1	TRBJ1-2	CASSQGQGRGYTF	TGTGCCAGCAGCCAGGGACAGGGCAGGGGCTACACCTTC
-	TRBV7-2	-	TRBJ2-3	CASSSRGTDTQYF	TGTGCCAGCAGCTCGAGGGGCACAGATACGCAGTATTTT
-	TRBV28	TRBD2	TRBJ2-1	CASRGGVVSYNEQFF	TGTGCCAGCAGGGGAGGGGTCGTCTCCTACAATGAGCAGTTCTTC
-	TRBV7-9	-	TRBJ2-5	CASRRHSQETQYF	TGTGCCAGCAGACGACACAGCCAAGAGACCCAGTACTTC
-	TRBV19	TRBD2	TRBJ2-4	CASRGWASGKGNIQYF	TGTGCCAGTAGAGGGTGGGCTAGCGGGAAGGGAAACATTCAGTACTTC
-	TRBV19	TRBD1	TRBJ2-7	CATRGRGTYEQYF	TGTGCCACCCGGGGCAGGGGGACCTACGAGCAGTACTTC
-	TRBV2	-	TRBJ1-4	CASSNSEKLFF	TGTGCCAGCAGCAACTCTGAAAAACTGTTTTTT
-	TRBV28	TRBD1	TRBJ1-2	CASTLGGTGFPQSYGYTF	TGTGCCAGCACCCTGGGGGGGACAGGGTTCCCCCAATCTTATGGCTACACCTTC
-	TRBV27	-	TRBJ1-2	CASSVSPDRNYGYTF	TGTGCCAGCAGTGTAAGCCCGGACAGAAACTATGGCTACACCTTC